This is a list of T cell receptor beta chains from one sample in a study of shared clonotypes between healthy human individuals. Sequencing used immunoSEQ multiplex PCR; TCRdb keeps in-frame clones, though not all of them. The sample carries about 1.5 million clones, more than 95% recorded once. What was sequenced was naive CD4+ T cells sorted from blood. Receptors were obtained from a man aged 30-40 years in good health. Both conserved end residues are part of each CDR3. D genes are given only for firm matches. Clone size appears in some rows only: once, few, many, or a class for an expanded clone.

size	D	J	V	length	DNA	CDR3
-	TRBD1	TRBJ2-7	TRBV2	13	TGTGCCAGCAGATCCGGACAGGGGAGCGAGCAGTACTTC	CASRSGQGSEQYF
-	TRBD2	TRBJ2-1	TRBV5-1	21	TGCGCCAGCAGCTTGAAGGGACTAGCGGGAGGAAGGGGGAGCTCCTACAATGAGCAGTTCTTC	CASSLKGLAGGRGSSYNEQFF
-	-	TRBJ1-2	TRBV5-6	14	TGTGCCAGCAGGCCCGTCGGGAGGGTTTGGGGCTACACCTTC	CASRPVGRVWGYTF
-	-	TRBJ1-1	TRBV5-4	13	TGTGCCACGGCCAGCAACATGAACACTGAAGCTTTCTTT	CATASNMNTEAFF
-	-	TRBJ1-3	TRBV10-3	15	TGTGCCATCAGGGGTACAGGAGTCTCTGGAAACACCATATATTTT	CAIRGTGVSGNTIYF
-	-	TRBJ1-3	TRBV9	13	TGTGCCAGCAGCCCCCCAGCGGGAAACACCATATATTTT	CASSPPAGNTIYF
-	TRBD2	TRBJ2-5	TRBV5-1	16	TGCGCCAGCAGCTTGGCCCGACTAGCGGGAAAAGAGACCCAGTACTTC	CASSLARLAGKETQYF
once	-	TRBJ2-2	TRBV28	14	TGTGCCAGCATCGGGGTCACGAACACCGGGGAGCTGTTTTTT	CASIGVTNTGELFF
-	TRBD2	TRBJ2-7	TRBV7-9	17	TGTGCCAGCAGCCCAGGGGGGCTAGCGGGAGTAGGCTACGAGCAGTACTTC	CASSPGGLAGVGYEQYF
-	-	TRBJ1-4	TRBV7-3	14	TGTGCCAGCAGCCTGAACAGGGCCGGTACAAAACTGTTTTTT	CASSLNRAGTKLFF
-	-	TRBJ2-7	TRBV5-1	13	TGCGCCAGCAGCTTGGAGGGTTCCTACGAGCAGTACTTC	CASSLEGSYEQYF
-	-	TRBJ2-7	TRBV5-1	14	TGCGCCAGCAGCCTGGACTTCCGCCTCTACGAGCAGTACTTC	CASSLDFRLYEQYF
-	-	TRBJ2-1	TRBV21-1	16	TGTGCCAGCAGCCTAAGCGGGACTAGCGGACCTAGGGAGCAGTTCTTC	CASSLSGTSGPREQFF
-	-	TRBJ2-3	TRBV5-1	15	TGCGCCAGCAGCTTGGATGGCAGGGTTACAGATACGCAGTATTTT	CASSLDGRVTDTQYF
-	-	TRBJ2-7	TRBV18	15	TGTGCCAGCTCACCGCGTAGGACTGCATCCTACGAGCAGTACTTC	CASSPRRTASYEQYF
-	-	TRBJ2-1	TRBV27	12	TGTGCCAGCAGTCCAAAGTACAATGAGCAGTTCTTC	CASSPKYNEQFF
-	TRBD2	TRBJ2-3	TRBV2	15	TGTGCCAGCAGTGATAGGGGCGGGAGGGCAGATACGCAGTATTTT	CASSDRGGRADTQYF
-	-	TRBJ1-2	TRBV5-1	14	TGCGCCAGCAGCCCCCGACTGGAAAACTATGGCTACACCTTC	CASSPRLENYGYTF
-	-	TRBJ2-2	TRBV19	14	TGTGCCAGTAGTATTGGACTACCCGGCGGGGAGCTGTTTTTT	CASSIGLPGGELFF
-	-	TRBJ2-1	TRBV11-2	12	TGTGCCAGCAGCTTATCCCCTTTGGAGCAGTTCTTC	CASSLSPLEQFF
-	-	TRBJ2-1	TRBV27	15	TGTGCCAGCAGTTTAGCCGGGGCCCCTTACAATGAGCAGTTCTTC	CASSLAGAPYNEQFF
-	-	TRBJ2-7	TRBV5-6	15	TGTGCCAGCAGCTCGCTGAGGCCGGGTACCTACGAGCAGTACTTC	CASSSLRPGTYEQYF
-	-	TRBJ2-2	TRBV11-2	12	-	CASSLAGGSCFF
-	TRBD1	TRBJ2-1	TRBV7-9	14	TGTGCCAGCAGCTTAGGGGGACAGACTAATGAGCAGTTCTTC	CASSLGGQTNEQFF
-	-	TRBJ1-1	TRBV6-6	11	TGTGCCAGCTACCAAGCCACTGAAGCTTTCTTT	CASYQATEAFF
-	-	TRBJ1-3	TRBV19	14	TGTGCCAGTAGTACAGGGGCGAATGGAAACACCATATATTTT	CASSTGANGNTIYF
-	TRBD2	TRBJ2-5	TRBV18	16	TGTGCCAGCTCACCAAGACCAGCGGGAGATGGGGAGACCCAGTACTTC	CASSPRPAGDGETQYF
-	-	TRBJ1-2	TRBV6-5	13	TGTGCCAGCAGCCAAACCGGGAGGGGAGGCTACACCTTC	CASSQTGRGGYTF
-	TRBD1	TRBJ1-4	TRBV7-6	15	TGTGCCAGCAGCTTAGCCGGGACAGCTAATGAAAAACTGTTTTTT	CASSLAGTANEKLFF
-	TRBD2	TRBJ2-1	TRBV5-6	15	TGTGCCAGCAGCTTGCTAGCGGGAGGTCTAAATGAGCAGTTCTTC	CASSLLAGGLNEQFF
-	-	TRBJ2-7	TRBV11-2	14	TGTGCCAGCAGCTTAGCGGCGGTCCTCTACGAGCAGTACTTC	CASSLAAVLYEQYF
-	-	TRBJ2-2	TRBV5-8	15	TGTGCCAGCAGCTTGGAAGGGGGGCGAACCGGGGAGCTGTTTTTT	CASSLEGGRTGELFF
-	-	TRBJ2-7	TRBV7-2	17	TGTGCCAGCAGCTTAAGGTTTTCGGGGATCGGAAGCTACGAGCAGTACTTC	CASSLRFSGIGSYEQYF
-	TRBD2	TRBJ2-1	TRBV30	14	TGTGCCTGCGGCCCGGGGGGTTCCTACAATGAGCAGTTCTTC	CACGPGGSYNEQFF
once	-	TRBJ2-5	TRBV20-1	11	TGCAGTGCTAGCCTGATTCTTCCCCAGTACTTC	CSASLILPQYF
-	-	TRBJ2-7	TRBV27	14	TGTGCCAGCAGTTCTAAGCCGGACGACCACGAGCAGTACTTC	CASSSKPDDHEQYF